Below are 14 T cell receptor beta chains sequenced from a single sample in a study of identical twins. TCRdb re-derived calls from the 5' RACE reads in MiXCR, one entry per CDR3 protein. The sample includes 500,000 to 650,000 distinct CDR3 sequences, around 7.4% of them seen just once. These same records also appear under a second study, on yellow fever vaccine responses in identical twins.

Specimen: PBMCs. These receptors originate from a woman aged 18-29 years in good health.

This clonotype has a count of ten or more. The chain joins TRBV14 to TRBJ1-1, with a possible D match to TRBD1 (5 bases). Per the germline V gene, CDR1 is SGHDN and CDR2 is FVKESK. The CDR3 is 14 residues long. V lost 2 bases and J lost 5, with 12 bases in between. The CDR3 reads CASSQQGLGTEAFF. The CDR3, as DNA: TGTGCCAGCAGCCAACAGGGTTTAGGGACTGAAGCTTTCTTT.

The V call is TRBV20-1, the J call TRBJ2-2, with D perhaps matching TRBD1 or TRBD2 (6 bases each). V lost 5 bases and J 2 bases, leaving 15 bases between the germline ends. Germline CDR1 DFQATT, CDR2 SNEGSKA (reference sequence). The CDR3 is 15 amino acids. The CDR3: CSAWGDTFNTGELFF. In nucleotides, the CDR3 is TGCAGTGCTTGGGGGGACACGTTCAACACCGGGGAGCTGTTTTTT.

This clonotype occurred many times. The chain recombines TRBV28 with TRBJ2-3, with D possibly being TRBD1 or TRBD2 (7 bases each). The V end lost 7 bases, the J end lost 1 base, and 18 bases lay between the germline ends. Germline CDR1 MDHEN, CDR2 SYDVKM. CDR3 size: 16 residues. CDR3 DNA sequence: TGTGCCAGCAATCCCCTGGGAGGGGGCGGCACAGATACGCAGTATTTT. It translates to CASNPLGGGGTDTQYF.

There are many counts of this clonotype. Here the CDR3 DNA reads TGTGCCAGCAGTACCTCTGGGGAGGGAGGCGGCTATGGCTACACCTTC. Its translation is CASSTSGEGGGYGYTF. The chain has TRBV6-4 and TRBJ1-2; the D is unclear. V gave up 5 bases and J gave up 4 bases, with 20 bases separating them. The germline CDR1 and CDR2 sequences are MRHNA and SNTAGT. This CDR3 region has 16 residues.

This clonotype was counted between two and nine times. The V and J genes are TRBV5-1 and TRBJ2-1, with a weak D call TRBD1 (5 bases). Germline V CDR1 and CDR2: SGHRS, YFSETQ. CDR3 length: 14 residues. V was clipped by 0 bases and J by 15 bases, with 19 bases between them. The CDR3 sequence is CASSLADRGDRAFF. DNA of the CDR3: TGCGCCAGCAGCTTGGCGGATAGGGGCGATAGGGCGTTCTTC.

This clonotype was picked up many times. V usage is TRBV5-1 and J usage is TRBJ2-5; D gene unclear. CDR3 length: 13 residues. Trimming left V 2 bases short and J 2 bases short, with 7 bases between. Germline-derived CDR1 and CDR2 are SGHRS and YFSETQ. CDR3 region: CASSLRSQETQYF. CDR3 DNA sequence: TGCGCCAGCAGCTTACGAAGTCAAGAGACCCAGTACTTC. The entire variable domain, with the rest obtained from reference TRBV5-1 and TRBJ2-5, is as follows: KAGVTQTPRYLIKTRGQQVTLSCSPISGHRSVSWYQQTPGQGLQFLFEYFSETQRNKGNFPGRFSGRQFSNSRSEMNVSTLELGDSALYLCASSLRSQETQYFGPGTRLLVL.

This clonotype was detected ten times or more. The chain carries TRBV12-3 or TRBV12-4 and TRBJ1-2; D gene unclear. There are 13 residues in the CDR3. Between the trimmed V and J ends, which lost 1 base and 9 bases, there was a span of 12 bases. CDR3 region: CASSLGAGSSYTF. DNA of the CDR3: TGTGCCAGCAGTTTAGGGGCCGGGTCGAGCTACACCTTC.

V gene TRBV3-1 combines with J gene TRBJ2-6; either TRBD1 or TRBD2 may fit D (6 bases each). This CDR3 spans 18 amino acids. Trimming pared 0 bases from V and 4 bases from J, leaving 16 bases between. In germline, CDR1 is LGHDT, CDR2 YNNKEL (reference sequence). The CDR3 is CASSQEKGGVRGANVLTF. CDR3 nucleotides: TGTGCCAGCAGCCAAGAAAAGGGGGGAGTAAGAGGGGCCAACGTCCTGACTTTC.

This clonotype was detected only a few times. The J gene is TRBJ2-2, the V gene TRBV28, with D uncertain. The length of the CDR3 is 16 residues. Trimming took 9 bases from V and 0 from J, leaving 17 bases between them. Looked up from germline, CDR1 is MDHEN and CDR2 is SYDVKM. The CDR3 spells CASDHTLTANTGELFF. The CDR3 DNA reads as TGTGCCAGTGACCACACTCTCACAGCGAACACCGGGGAGCTGTTTTTT.

This clonotype was found a few times. V usage is TRBV12-3 or TRBV12-4 and J usage is TRBJ2-3; 9 bases match TRBD2. CDR3 length: 17 amino acids. V dropped 5 bases and J dropped 4; count of bases not matched to a gene: 13. The DNA of the CDR3 is TGTGCCAGCAGTACCCTAGGGGCGGGAGGGCCCCCAGATACGCAGTATTTT. Amino acid sequence: CASSTLGAGGPPDTQYF.

This clonotype has ten or more counts. The chain joins TRBV5-4 to TRBJ2-5; D is undetermined. The CDR3 is made up of 16 amino acids. Per germline, CDR1 SGHNT and CDR2 YYREEE (reference sequence). V was shortened by 2 bases and J by 2 bases, with 16 bases between the two germline ends. CDR3 sequence (DNA): TGTGCCAGCAGCTTTGGACCCCCCGCTAGTCAAGAGACCCAGTACTTC. Amino acids: CASSFGPPASQETQYF.

V and J are TRBV5-1 and TRBJ1-2, with TRBD1 matching over 8 bases. The ends lost 2 bases at V and 8 bases at J; junction bases unmatched: 8. CDR3 length: 14 residues. Looked up from germline, CDR1 is SGHRS and CDR2 is YFSETQ. This CDR3 reads CASSLMTGEKGYTF. CDR3 nucleotide sequence: TGCGCCAGCAGCTTAATGACAGGGGAAAAAGGCTACACCTTC.

A few counts support this clonotype. This chain uses TRBV5-1 with TRBJ2-3, with 13 bases that match TRBD2. Trimming cost V 1 base and J 6 bases; bases outside gene matches: 8. The CDR3 is 17 residues long. CDR1 and CDR2 from the germline V gene are SGHRS and YFSETQ. The CDR3 loop is CASSLIGTSGAKDTQYF. CDR3 sequence (DNA): TGCGCCAGCAGCTTGATTGGGACTAGCGGGGCTAAGGATACGCAGTATTTT.

This clonotype came up a few times. The V gene is TRBV5-1, the J gene TRBJ1-1; D may be TRBD1 (6 bases). The V gene lost 3 bases and the J gene lost 2 bases, with 8 bases spanning the gap. The germline V gene has CDR1 SGHRS and CDR2 YFSETQ. The CDR3 spans 13 residues. This CDR3 reads CASSWDTNTEAFF. CDR3 nucleotide sequence: TGCGCCAGCAGCTGGGACACCAACACTGAAGCTTTCTTT.